The following is a T cell receptor beta chain sequence with its context. Its antigen is currently unknown. The CDR3 runs to 11 residues. V lost 7 bases and J lost 10, with 8 bases in between. CDR1 is SEHNR, CDR2 FQNEAQ, per germline (reference sequence). The source of the sample is a study of Ad26.COV2.S vaccination and SARS-CoV-2 variants. Profiling relied on immunoSEQ multiplex PCR, and the TCRdb table lists in-frame clones only, not all of them. The sample yields about 450,000 clones, nearly 90% seen once. Findings and caveats of the study: The study found similar non-spike TCR breadth in vaccine and placebo recipients.

Specified treatment: 15 to 20 received Ad26.COV2.S at low or high dose, single or two shots; about 5 received placebo; per-sample allocation not given. The study sampled participants on day 63 after the first vaccine or placebo injection. The vaccine delivered Wuhan-strain SARS-CoV-2 spike through an Ad26 vector. The sequencing here drew on peripheral blood, taken in a trial of Ad26.COV2.S vaccine versus placebo. The TCR originated in a person between 18 and 65 years old who received the Ad26.COV2.S COVID-19 vaccine or a placebo. The chain is built from TRBV7-9 and TRBJ1-6; no firm D call. In nucleotides, the CDR3 is TGTGCCAGCACTCCCGACTCACCCCTCCACTTT. It encodes CASTPDSPLHF.